This TCR beta chain was identified in a study of control samples from healthy donors and cancer patients. Repertoires were generated with immunoSEQ multiplex PCR, while TCRdb's copy carries only in-frame clones and drops some. The repertoire has 120,000 or so clones, approximately 89% of them found once; the top ten carry about 2.7%. This CDR3 contains 13 residues. Between the trimmed V and J ends, which lost 5 bases and 4 bases, there was a span of 11 bases. The origin of this receptor is a man in his 60s in good health. The sequencing sample was made of blood. The chain combines TRBV12-3 or TRBV12-4 with TRBJ1-2; D ambiguous. The CDR3 DNA reads TGTGCCAGCAGTGCCGTCCTGCTCTATGGCTACACCTTC. As protein: CASSAVLLYGYTF.